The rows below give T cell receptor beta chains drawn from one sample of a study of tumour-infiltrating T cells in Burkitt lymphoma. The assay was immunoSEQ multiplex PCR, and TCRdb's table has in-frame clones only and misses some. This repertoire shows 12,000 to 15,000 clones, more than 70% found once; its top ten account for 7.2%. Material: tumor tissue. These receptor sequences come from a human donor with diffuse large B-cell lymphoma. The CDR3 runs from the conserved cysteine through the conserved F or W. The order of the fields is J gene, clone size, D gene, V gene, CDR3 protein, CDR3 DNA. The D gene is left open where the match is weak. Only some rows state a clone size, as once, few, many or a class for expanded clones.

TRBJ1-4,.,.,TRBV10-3,CAISGTSKEKLFF,TGTGCCATCAGCGGGACATCTAAGGAAAAACTGTTTTTT
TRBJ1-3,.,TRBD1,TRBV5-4,CASSFPRGETSGNTIYF,TGTGCCAGCAGCTTTCCCAGGGGGGAGACCTCTGGAAACACCATATATTTT
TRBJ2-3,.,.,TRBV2,CASSEIGSGPDTQYF,TGTGCCAGCAGTGAAATAGGTTCGGGCCCAGATACGCAGTATTTT
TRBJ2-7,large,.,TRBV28,CASSLEGRAYEQYF,TGTGCCAGCAGCCTCGAGGGCAGAGCCTACGAGCAGTACTTC
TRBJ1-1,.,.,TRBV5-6,CASSLVAHEAFF,TGTGCCAGCAGCTTGGTGGCCCATGAAGCTTTCTTT
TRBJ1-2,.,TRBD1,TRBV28,CASSTGTGFYGYTF,TGTGCCAGCAGTACCGGGACAGGGTTCTATGGCTACACCTTC
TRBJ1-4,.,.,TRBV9,CASSTQNRGGEKLFF,TGTGCCAGCAGCACACAGAACCGGGGGGGTGAAAAACTGTTTTTT
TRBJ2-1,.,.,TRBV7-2,CASSRSHRGGSVGYNEQFF,TGTGCCAGCAGCCGGAGCCACAGGGGAGGAAGCGTTGGCTACAATGAGCAGTTCTTC
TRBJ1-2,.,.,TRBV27,CASSLWGTSRDYGYTF,TGTGCCAGCAGTTTATGGGGCACGTCGAGGGACTATGGCTACACCTTC
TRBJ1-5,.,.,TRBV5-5,CASSSSKTGQTRGQPQHF,TGTGCCAGCAGCTCGAGCAAAACCGGACAGACCCGCGGTCAGCCCCAGCATTTT
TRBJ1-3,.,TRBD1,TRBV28,CASRPRQGSSGNTIYF,TGTGCCAGCAGGCCCCGACAGGGAAGCTCTGGAAACACCATATATTTT
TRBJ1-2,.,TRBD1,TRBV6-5,CASRPTGANYGYTF,TGTGCCTCCAGGCCCACAGGGGCTAACTATGGCTACACCTTC
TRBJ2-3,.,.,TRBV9,CASSVEGRTTRTDTQYF,TGTGCCAGCAGCGTAGAAGGCCGAACTACCCGCACAGATACGCAGTATTTT
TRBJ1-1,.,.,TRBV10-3,CAISDRGQTNTEAFF,TGTGCCATCAGTGACAGGGGACAAACGAACACTGAAGCTTTCTTT
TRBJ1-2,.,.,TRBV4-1,CASSRDGGYGYTF,TGCGCCAGCAGCCGGGACGGTGGGTATGGCTACACCTTC
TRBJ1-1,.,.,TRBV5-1,CASSFGVRTEAFF,TGCGCCAGCAGCTTTGGGGTGAGGACTGAAGCTTTCTTT
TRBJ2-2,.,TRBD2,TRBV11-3,CASSWGGVSTGELFF,TGTGCCAGCAGCTGGGGAGGGGTCAGCACCGGGGAGCTGTTTTTT
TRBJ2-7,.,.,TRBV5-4,CASSLPLTYEQYF,TGTGCCAGCAGCTTACCCTTAACCTACGAGCAGTACTTC
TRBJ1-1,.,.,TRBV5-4,CASSLAHGRGNTEAFF,TGTGCCAGCAGCTTAGCCCACGGGCGCGGGAACACTGAAGCTTTCTTT
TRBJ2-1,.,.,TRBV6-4,CASSSSSYNEQFF,TGTGCCAGCAGTAGCAGCTCCTACAATGAGCAGTTCTTC
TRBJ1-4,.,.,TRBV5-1,CASSLSPGATNEKLFF,TGCGCCAGCAGCTTGTCTCCAGGGGCAACTAATGAAAAACTGTTTTTT
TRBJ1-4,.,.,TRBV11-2,CASRGLGRESEKLFF,TGTGCCAGCAGGGGGTTGGGACGGGAGTCTGAAAAACTGTTTTTT
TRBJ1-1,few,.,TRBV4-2,CASSQLPGPVVVF,TGTGCCAGCAGCCAACTTCCGGGCCCCGTCGTTGTCTTT
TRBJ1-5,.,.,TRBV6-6,CASSNQGYSNQPQHF,TGTGCCAGCAGTAACCAGGGGTATAGCAATCAGCCCCAGCATTTT
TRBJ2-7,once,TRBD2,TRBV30,CAWSVFEQLAFSEQYF,TGTGCCTGGAGTGTATTCGAACAACTAGCGTTCAGCGAGCAGTACTTC
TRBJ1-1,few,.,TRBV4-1,CASSTRGTEAFF,TGCGCCAGCAGCACCCGGGGCACTGAAGCTTTCTTT
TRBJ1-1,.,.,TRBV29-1,CSVERSGLPFF,TGCAGCGTTGAAAGGTCCGGGCTCCCTTTCTTT
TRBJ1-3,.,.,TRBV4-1,CASSQDKPSGNTIYF,TGCGCCAGCAGCCAAGATAAACCTTCTGGAAACACCATATATTTT
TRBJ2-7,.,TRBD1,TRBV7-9,CASRGQGVSYEQYF,TGTGCCAGCCGGGGACAGGGAGTTTCCTACGAGCAGTACTTC
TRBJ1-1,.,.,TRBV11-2,CASSPHNAEAFF,TGTGCCAGCAGCCCTCACAACGCTGAAGCTTTCTTT
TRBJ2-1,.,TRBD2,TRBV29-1,CSVVLVTSGLVEQFF,TGCAGCGTTGTTCTTGTGACTAGCGGCCTTGTTGAGCAGTTCTTC
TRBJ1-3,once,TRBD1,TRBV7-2,CASSPQGDTIYF,TGTGCCAGCAGCCCACAGGGGGACACCATATATTTT
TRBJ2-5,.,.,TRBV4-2,CASSQELITSSETQYF,TGTGCCAGCAGCCAAGAGCTCATAACTAGCTCGGAGACCCAGTACTTC
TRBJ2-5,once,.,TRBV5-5,CASSLLETQYF,TGTGCCAGCAGCTTGTTGGAGACCCAGTACTTC
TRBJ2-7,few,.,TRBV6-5,CASRHPGDEQYF,TGTGCCAGCAGACACCCGGGGGACGAGCAGTACTTC
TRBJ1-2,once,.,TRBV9,CASSGNRAPYGYTF,TGTGCCAGCAGTGGAAACAGGGCTCCCTATGGCTACACCTTC
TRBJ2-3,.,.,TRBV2,CASRLSRAGTSTDTQYF,TGTGCCAGCAGGCTATCTCGGGCGGGGACTTCCACAGATACGCAGTATTTT
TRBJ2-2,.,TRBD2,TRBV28,CASSFSVAGVSWTGELFF,TGTGCCAGCAGTTTCTCCGTAGCGGGAGTTTCGTGGACCGGGGAGCTGTTTTTT
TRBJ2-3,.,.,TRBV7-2,CASSLELGSTDTQYF,TGTGCCAGCAGCTTAGAGTTGGGTAGCACAGATACGCAGTATTTT
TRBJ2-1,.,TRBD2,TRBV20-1,CSARDRGEFF,TGCAGTGCTAGAGATCGGGGGGAGTTCTTC
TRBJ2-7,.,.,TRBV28,CASSWVGYEQYF,TGTGCCAGCAGTTGGGTTGGTTACGAGCAGTACTTC
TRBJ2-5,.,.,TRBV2,CASSFQETQYF,TGTGCCAGCTCTTTCCAAGAGACCCAGTACTTC
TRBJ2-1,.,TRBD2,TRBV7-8,CASSSDPLAGGGNEQFF,TGTGCCAGCAGCTCGGACCCTCTAGCGGGAGGGGGTAATGAGCAGTTCTTC
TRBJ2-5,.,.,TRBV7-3,CASSLTGGAGQETQYF,TGTGCCAGCAGCTTAACGGGCGGGGCGGGCCAAGAGACCCAGTACTTC
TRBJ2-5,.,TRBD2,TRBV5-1,CASSLALAGGGTRETQYF,TGCGCCAGCAGCTTGGCACTAGCGGGAGGGGGGACACGAGAGACCCAGTACTTC
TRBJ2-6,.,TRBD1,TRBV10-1,CASTPTMGDRGRGANVLTF,TGCGCCAGCACCCCAACGATGGGGGACAGGGGGCGAGGGGCCAACGTCCTGACTTTC
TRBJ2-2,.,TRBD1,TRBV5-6,CASSLAPLDRGLGGELFF,TGTGCCAGCAGCTTGGCCCCTCTCGACAGGGGCCTAGGAGGGGAGCTGTTTTTT
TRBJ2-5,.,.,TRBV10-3,CAISDPSGAGQETQYF,TGTGCCATCAGTGACCCTTCCGGGGCTGGGCAAGAGACCCAGTACTTC
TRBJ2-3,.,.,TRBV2,CASSLLGGTDTQYF,TGTGCCAGCAGTCTTTTGGGGGGCACAGATACGCAGTATTTT
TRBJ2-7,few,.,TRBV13,CASSPPENPSEQYF,TGTGCCAGCAGCCCGCCCGAGAACCCCTCCGAGCAGTACTTC
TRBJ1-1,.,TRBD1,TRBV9,CASSETGALNTEAFF,TGTGCCAGCAGCGAGACAGGGGCCTTGAACACTGAAGCTTTCTTT
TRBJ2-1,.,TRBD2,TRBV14,CASSPIRGDEQFF,TGTGCCAGCAGCCCCATTCGGGGGGATGAGCAGTTCTTC